This T cell receptor beta chain was observed in a study of Graves' ophthalmopathy and Graves' hyperthyroidism. This CDR3 has 14 residues. V was cut by 3 bases and J by 1 base, with 6 bases left in between. Germline CDR1 and CDR2: KGHDR and SFDVKD. Beta-chain TCR CDR3 regions were amplified from RNA transcripts. In the first round, RT-PCR was carried out with HTBI primers, and a multiplex PCR formed the second round. TCRdb re-analysed the multiplex PCR reads in MiXCR, keeping a single row per CDR3 protein. The sample has about 400,000 distinct CDR3 sequences, approximately 20% seen once. In this sample, this clonotype turned up many times.

The material sequenced was peripheral blood. The sequence came from a woman aged 18-29 years with Graves' ophthalmopathy. The rearrangement uses TRBV24-1 and TRBJ1-5; D unresolved. CDR3 region: CATSDHRSNQPQHF. The CDR3 DNA sequence: TGTGCCACCAGTGATCATAGGAGCAATCAGCCCCAGCATTTT.